The source of this TCR beta chain is a study of T cells in localized non-small cell lung cancer. Whole-study findings and limits: Compared with tumor, uninvolved adjacent lung displayed greater T cell clonality, ranking highest overall. Since sequencing was restricted to only one region of the tumor, intratumor heterogeneity remains a possibility.

For this clone: What it recognizes is unknown.

TCRdb's copy holds only in-frame clones and misses some; the assay was immunoSEQ multiplex PCR. The repertoire consists of about 30,000 clones, with about nine tenths occurring once and the leading ten covering approximately 5.4%. The germline V and J ends were trimmed by 5 bases and 0 bases, with 5 bases remaining between them. The germline CDR1 and CDR2 sequences are SGHNT and YENEEA. The CDR3 consists of 13 residues. This material consisted of PBMCs, taken before any cancer treatment. The chain combines TRBV11-3 with TRBJ1-3, with D unresolved. This receptor was identified in a man between 40 and 70 years old with stage II lung adenocarcinoma. For the CDR3, the DNA is TGTGCCAGCAGCCCGGACTCTGGAAACACCATATATTTT. Protein sequence: CASSPDSGNTIYF.